These T cell receptor beta chains were read from a single sample in a study of beta chain features in type 1 diabetes. The table came from immunoSEQ multiplex PCR; TCRdb's copy has only in-frame clones and leaves some out. The table shows a few hundred thousand clones, with around 10% occurring only once. Sequenced: central memory CD4+ T cells from blood. These TCRs come from a man under 40 with type 1 diabetes. Both conserved end residues are part of each CDR3. Each record gives: D gene, clone size, V gene, J gene, CDR3 length, CDR3 DNA, CDR3 protein. The D gene is left open where the match is weak. Where a row states a size, it is once, few, many or the class of an expanded clone; other rows omit it.

-	-	TRBV7-6	TRBJ1-5	13	TGTGCCAGCAGCGATGAACCGGGTCTCCCAGTGCATTTT	CASSDEPGLPVHF
-	-	TRBV5-5	TRBJ2-1	17	TGTGCCAGCAGCTTGGGGACACTCACTAACTCAGGAGGTGAGCAGTTCTTC	CASSLGTLTNSGGEQFF
TRBD2	-	TRBV4-3	TRBJ2-2	15	TGCGCCAGCAGCCAAGAATTAGCGGGGTACGGGGAGCTGTTTTTT	CASSQELAGYGELFF
TRBD1	few	TRBV28	TRBJ1-5	14	TGTGCCAGCATTCCGGGACAGGCAGGTCAGCCCCAGCATTTT	CASIPGQAGQPQHF
-	-	TRBV5-1	TRBJ2-5	16	TGCGCCAGCAGCTGGGGGGACGACCCCGCCGGGGAGACCCAGTACTTC	CASSWGDDPAGETQYF
-	-	TRBV30	TRBJ1-5	14	TGTGCCTGGAGTGTAAACCTCGGAAATCAGCCCCAGCATTTT	CAWSVNLGNQPQHF
-	few	TRBV7-9	TRBJ1-5	14	TGTGCCAGCAGCTTAGTTGGGGTGGATCAGCCCCAGCATTTT	CASSLVGVDQPQHF
TRBD1	-	TRBV7-9	TRBJ1-5	14	TGTGCCAGCAGCTCCTCTCAGGGGGATCAGCCCCAGCATTTT	CASSSSQGDQPQHF
TRBD1	many	TRBV5-1	TRBJ2-2	15	TGCGCCAGCAGCTTGTTGGGACAGGAGGCCGGGGAGCTGTTTTTT	CASSLLGQEAGELFF
-	-	TRBV18	TRBJ1-3	16	TGTGCCAGCTCGTCGGCGGGACACCTCTCTGGAAACACCATATATTTT	CASSSAGHLSGNTIYF
-	-	TRBV5-4	TRBJ2-7	15	TGTGCCAGCAGCTTGGAGATATTAATATCCTACGAGCAGTACTTC	CASSLEILISYEQYF
-	few	TRBV6-5	TRBJ1-2	13	TGTGCCAGCAGTTCCCGACAGGACTATGGCTACACCTTC	CASSSRQDYGYTF
TRBD2	many	TRBV14	TRBJ2-7	19	TGTGCCAGCAGCCAAGTTGCGATCGGGAGGACTACGGATAAGGTGGAGCAGTACTTC	CASSQVAIGRTTDKVEQYF
-	few	TRBV11-1	TRBJ2-7	14	TGTGCCAGCAGCCCAGGTTCAGGATCCTACGAGCAGTACTTC	CASSPGSGSYEQYF
-	few	TRBV28	TRBJ1-1	15	TGTGCCAGCAGAACTCCCCACGATGGTAGAACTGAAGCTTTCTTT	CASRTPHDGRTEAFF
TRBD2	-	TRBV7-3	TRBJ2-3	15	TGTGCCAGCAGCTACGGGACTAGCGGGACAGATACGCAGTATTTT	CASSYGTSGTDTQYF
TRBD1	many	TRBV5-1	TRBJ2-5	18	TGCGCCAGCAGCTCCACCGGGACAGGGGGCTCCCTTGGGGAGACCCAGTACTTC	CASSSTGTGGSLGETQYF
TRBD2	-	TRBV4-1	TRBJ2-5	16	TGCGCCAGCAGCCAAGCGGGACTAGCGGGAGAAATTGCCCAGTACTTC	CASSQAGLAGEIAQYF
TRBD2	few	TRBV27	TRBJ2-7	13	TGTGCCAGCATGAGCGGGAGCTCCTACGAGCAGTACTTC	CASMSGSSYEQYF
-	few	TRBV29-1	TRBJ1-3	12	TGCAGCGTAGCAAGTAACAGAAACACCATATATTTT	CSVASNRNTIYF
TRBD1	-	TRBV14	TRBJ1-4	16	TGTGCCAGCAGCCGAGGGACAGGAGCTCGGAATGAAAAACTGTTTTTT	CASSRGTGARNEKLFF
-	many	TRBV28	TRBJ2-7	15	TGTGCCAGCAGTCTACCGGGACCCCTGGCTAACGAGCAGTACTTC	CASSLPGPLANEQYF
-	-	TRBV28	TRBJ2-1	13	TGTGCCAGCTTAGACCTTTCCTACAATGAGCAGTTCTTC	CASLDLSYNEQFF
-	-	TRBV9	TRBJ1-4	13	TGTGCCAGCAGCAGGGATGTTAATGAAAAACTGTTTTTT	CASSRDVNEKLFF
TRBD1	-	TRBV18	TRBJ2-5	16	TGTGCCAGCTCCCTAACGACAGGGAATCTCCAAGAGACCCAGTACTTC	CASSLTTGNLQETQYF
-	few	TRBV28	TRBJ2-5	14	TGTGCCAGCAGTTTATTAGACACCCAAGAGACCCAGTACTTC	CASSLLDTQETQYF
-	few	TRBV11-2	TRBJ1-4	16	TGTGCCAGCAGCTTAGTCGGCGCTGCAACTAATGAAAAACTGTTTTTT	CASSLVGAATNEKLFF
-	-	TRBV28	TRBJ2-1	15	TGTGCCAGCAGCAGCCAGGGGGGACGTGACGATGAGCAGTTCTTC	CASSSQGGRDDEQFF
TRBD2	few	TRBV10-3	TRBJ2-2	15	TGTGCCACGCTCGGAGGACTAGCTAACACCGGGGAGCTGTTTTTT	CATLGGLANTGELFF
-	few	TRBV29-1	TRBJ2-7	13	TGCAGCGTTAGCGGGTCGAGCTCCTACGAGCAGTACTTC	CSVSGSSSYEQYF
-	few	TRBV6-4	TRBJ1-1	15	TGTGCCAGCAGTGACTCTTGGACCGGGAGCACTGAAGCTTTCTTT	CASSDSWTGSTEAFF
-	many	TRBV7-2	TRBJ2-3	12	TGTGCCAGCAGGGATGTCTCGGATACGCAGTATTTT	CASRDVSDTQYF
TRBD2	few	TRBV7-9	TRBJ2-5	14	TGTGCCAGCAGCCAGGAGGGCCGGGAGGGCCCCCAGTACTTC	CASSQEGREGPQYF
TRBD2	-	TRBV7-2	TRBJ2-7	16	TGTGCCAGCAATCCCCCCCGACGGGAGGGCCGTGGCGAGCAGTACTTC	CASNPPRREGRGEQYF
-	few	TRBV11-2	TRBJ2-1	13	TGTGCCAGCAGCCCCACTCTCAACAATGAGCAGTTCTTC	CASSPTLNNEQFF
-	few	TRBV29-1	TRBJ1-2	15	TGCAGCGGTGGGCTCCACAGTCTCCTTAGTGGTGGCTACACCTTC	CSGGLHSLLSGGYTF
-	-	TRBV13	TRBJ2-1	16	TGTGCCAGCAGCTCACAGGGAGGAGGAGTCGGAGGTGAGCAGTTCTTC	CASSSQGGGVGGEQFF
-	few	TRBV5-1	TRBJ2-1	13	TGCGCCAGCAGCTTGGGGTCTCGAAATGAGCAGTTCTTC	CASSLGSRNEQFF
-	-	TRBV28	TRBJ2-1	16	TGTGCCAGCAGGGATCAACAGGGAGGTCGTCGCAATGAGCAGTTCTTC	CASRDQQGGRRNEQFF
-	few	TRBV5-4	TRBJ2-1	15	TGTGCCAGCAGCTCGCTAGGGGGAACCTACAATGAGCAGTTCTTC	CASSSLGGTYNEQFF
TRBD1	-	TRBV7-2	TRBJ2-7	14	TGTGCCAGCAGCACTGGGGACAGAAAATACGAGCAGTACTTC	CASSTGDRKYEQYF
-	-	TRBV7-9	TRBJ2-1	11	TGTGCCAGCCAAAAGGACAATGAGCAGTTCTTC	CASQKDNEQFF
-	few	TRBV28	TRBJ1-5	14	TGTGCCAGCAGGCCAGGCAGGGGTGGCCAGCCCCAGCATTTT	CASRPGRGGQPQHF
TRBD1	-	TRBV28	TRBJ1-2	15	TGTGCCAGCAGTTTAGGGCCAGGGGGCGCCTATGGCTACACCTTC	CASSLGPGGAYGYTF
-	-	TRBV2	TRBJ1-1	12	TGTGCCAGCAGTGAAGACGCGGGAAAAGCTTTCTTT	CASSEDAGKAFF
-	few	TRBV6-5	TRBJ1-1	12	TGTGCCAGCAGTTTTTTAACAGGTGAAGCTTTCTTT	CASSFLTGEAFF
TRBD1	few	TRBV5-1	TRBJ2-7	14	TGCGCCAGCAGCTTACAGGGGCCCCTCGGTGAGCAGTACTTC	CASSLQGPLGEQYF
TRBD1	-	TRBV18	TRBJ2-2	15	TGTGCCAGCTCACGGGACAGGACCTCACCCGGGGAGCTGTTTTTT	CASSRDRTSPGELFF
-	few	TRBV6-5	TRBJ2-7	14	TGTGCCAGCAGTTACTCATCAGGGGAGGGCGAGCAGTACTTC	CASSYSSGEGEQYF
-	few	TRBV30	TRBJ1-3	14	TGTGCCACTAGCGAGGGGTTCTCTGGAAACACCATATATTTT	CATSEGFSGNTIYF
TRBD1	-	TRBV19	TRBJ1-2	15	TGTGCCAGTAGTATAAGCGCGCAGGGGGCTGGCGGCTACACCTTC	CASSISAQGAGGYTF
-	-	TRBV6-5	TRBJ2-7	14	TGTGCCAGCAGCCGGACGGCGACAACCTACGAGCAGTACTTC	CASSRTATTYEQYF
-	many	TRBV11-2	TRBJ2-1	11	TGTGCCAGCAGCTTAGGATCCCGGGTGTTCTTC	CASSLGSRVFF
TRBD2	many	TRBV9	TRBJ2-7	16	TGTGCCAGCAGCGGACGAACTAGCGGGAGTAGCTACGAGCAGTACTTC	CASSGRTSGSSYEQYF
-	few	TRBV28	TRBJ2-2	13	TGTGCCACTACCGGACAGAACACCGGGGAGCTGTTTTTT	CATTGQNTGELFF
-	few	TRBV9	TRBJ2-1	16	TGTGCCAGCAGCGTAGAGGGCTACACCTCCTACAATGAGCAGTTCTTC	CASSVEGYTSYNEQFF
TRBD1	-	TRBV28	TRBJ1-2	16	TGTGCCAGCAGTTTATTGGGGGGACAGGGGGACTATGGCTACACCTTC	CASSLLGGQGDYGYTF
TRBD1	many	TRBV9	TRBJ2-3	15	TGTGCCAGCAGCCTAGCACAGGGGGTGACAGATACGCAGTATTTT	CASSLAQGVTDTQYF
-	few	TRBV5-8	TRBJ2-1	17	TGTGCCAGCAGCTGGGGGTTGTTGGGGGCTAAAAACAATGAGCAGTTCTTC	CASSWGLLGAKNNEQFF